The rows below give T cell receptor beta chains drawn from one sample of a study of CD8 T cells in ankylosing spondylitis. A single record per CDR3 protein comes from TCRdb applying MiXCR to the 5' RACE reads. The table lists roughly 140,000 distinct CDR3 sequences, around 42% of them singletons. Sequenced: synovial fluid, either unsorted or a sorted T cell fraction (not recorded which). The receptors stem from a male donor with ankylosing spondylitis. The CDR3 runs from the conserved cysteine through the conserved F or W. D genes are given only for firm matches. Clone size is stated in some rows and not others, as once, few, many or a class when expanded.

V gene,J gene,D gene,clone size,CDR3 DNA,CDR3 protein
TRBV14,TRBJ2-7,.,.,TGTGCCAGCAGCCACAGGCAGGGGATGCCCTACGAGCAGTACTTC,CASSHRQGMPYEQYF
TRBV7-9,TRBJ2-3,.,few,TGTGCCAGCAGCAACTATATGGATACGCAGTATTTT,CASSNYMDTQYF
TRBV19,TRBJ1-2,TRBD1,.,TGTGCCAGTAGGATCGCGGACAGGGACGAGAATTCGAACTATGGCTACACCTTC,CASRIADRDENSNYGYTF
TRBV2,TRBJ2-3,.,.,TGTGCCAGCAGTACGGCAGGGCCTAGCACAGATACGCAGTATTTT,CASSTAGPSTDTQYF
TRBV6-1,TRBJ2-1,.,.,TGTGCCAGCAGTGAAAGGCCCGGGGGAGATTACAATGAGCAGTTCTTC,CASSERPGGDYNEQFF
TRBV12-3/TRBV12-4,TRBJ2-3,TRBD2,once,TGTGCCAGCAGTTTTGGGACTAGCGGGAGACGCGACACAGATACGCAGTATTTT,CASSFGTSGRRDTDTQYF
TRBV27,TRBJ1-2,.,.,TGTGCCAGCAGTCTCAGACTGCCTCCCTATGGCTACACCTTC,CASSLRLPPYGYTF
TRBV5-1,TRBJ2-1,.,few,TGCGCCAGCAGATCTAGCACCTCCTACAATGAGCAGTTCTTC,CASRSSTSYNEQFF
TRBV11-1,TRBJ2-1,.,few,TGTGCCAGCAGCTTAGTGAACCACGTGACAGCCAATAACTCCTACAATGAGCAGTTCTTC,CASSLVNHVTANNSYNEQFF
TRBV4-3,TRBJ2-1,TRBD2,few,TGCGCCAGCAGCCAAGACGGCGGGAGATACAATGAGCAGTTCTTC,CASSQDGGRYNEQFF
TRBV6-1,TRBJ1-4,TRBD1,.,TGTGCCAGCAGCCGACAGGGGGCCCTTATTCTGTTTTTT,CASSRQGALILFF
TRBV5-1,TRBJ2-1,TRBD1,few,TGCGCCAGCAGCTTGGACAGGGGGGAACGCTCCTACAATGAGCAGTTCTTC,CASSLDRGERSYNEQFF
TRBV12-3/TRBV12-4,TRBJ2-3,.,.,TGTGCCAGCAGTTTTTGGGGCAATTCCCACAGGGAGGTAGAAGATACGCAGTATTTT,CASSFWGNSHREVEDTQYF
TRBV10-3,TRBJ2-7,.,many,TGTGCCATCAGTGAGTCGACCCCGGTAAGGGGACCCCTCACCTACGAGCAGTACTTC,CAISESTPVRGPLTYEQYF
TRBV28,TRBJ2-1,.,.,TGTGCCAGCAGTTTAAGGGACTCCCGGGATGAGCAGTTCTTC,CASSLRDSRDEQFF
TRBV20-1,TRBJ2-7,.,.,TGCAGTGCCCCTAACCCAGACAGGCAGGCCTACGAGCAGTACTTC,CSAPNPDRQAYEQYF
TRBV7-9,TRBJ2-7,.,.,TGTGCCAGCAGCTCAACCTACTACGAGCAGTACTTC,CASSSTYYEQYF
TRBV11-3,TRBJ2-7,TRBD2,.,TGTGCCAGCAGCGCAGAACTAGCGGGGGAACTGGAGCAGTACTTC,CASSAELAGELEQYF
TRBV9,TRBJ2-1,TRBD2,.,TGTGCCAGCAGCGACCGGGGTAGCGGGGGGTTGGGGGAGCAGTTCTTC,CASSDRGSGGLGEQFF
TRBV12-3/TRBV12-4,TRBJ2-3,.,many,TGTGCCAGCACCCCGATTACAGATACGCAGTATTTT,CASTPITDTQYF
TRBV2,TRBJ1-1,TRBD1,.,TGTGCCAGCAGCGCCCGACAGGGGTACCGGACTGAAGCTTTCTTT,CASSARQGYRTEAFF
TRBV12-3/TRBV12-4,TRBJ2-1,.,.,TGTGCCAGCAGCCACCCCCCTGCGATCGAATACAATGAGCAGTTCTTC,CASSHPPAIEYNEQFF
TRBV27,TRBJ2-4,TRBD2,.,TGTGCCAGCAGCCAAGGGTTTTTCGGGAGGGACATTCAGTACTTC,CASSQGFFGRDIQYF
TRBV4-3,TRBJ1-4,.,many,TGCGCCAGCAGCCAAGGCACAGGGAAATACGAAAAACTGTTTTTT,CASSQGTGKYEKLFF
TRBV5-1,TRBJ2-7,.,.,TGCGCCAGCAGCTTGGTGGCCAAGACCTACGAGCAGTACTTC,CASSLVAKTYEQYF
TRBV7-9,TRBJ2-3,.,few,TGTGCCAGCAGCTTAAGTGGGGATTTCCCAGATACGCAGTATTTT,CASSLSGDFPDTQYF
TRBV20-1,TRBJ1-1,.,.,TGCAGTGTGGGGCAGCCCCACATGAACACTGAAGCTTTCTTT,CSVGQPHMNTEAFF
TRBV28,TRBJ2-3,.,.,TGTGCCAGCAGTTTATTCCCCCCAGATACGCAGTATTTT,CASSLFPPDTQYF
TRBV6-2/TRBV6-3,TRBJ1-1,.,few,TGTGCCAGCAGTTACTCGAAATGGGGAAACACTGAAGCTTTCTTT,CASSYSKWGNTEAFF
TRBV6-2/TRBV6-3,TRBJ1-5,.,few,TGTGCCAGCAGTTATCCGTTTCAGCCCCAGCATTTT,CASSYPFQPQHF
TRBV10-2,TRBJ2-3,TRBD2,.,TGCGCCAGCAGTGAGTCGACGGGACTAGTGGCGCAGTATTTT,CASSESTGLVAQYF
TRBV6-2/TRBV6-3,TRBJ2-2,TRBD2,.,TGTGCCAGCAGGCGGGAGTGGGACACCGGGGAGCTGTTTTTT,CASRREWDTGELFF
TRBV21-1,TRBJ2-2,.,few,TGTGCCAGCAGCAAAGCGCCACCCGGGGAGCTGTTTTTT,CASSKAPPGELFF
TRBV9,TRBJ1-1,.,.,TGTGCCAGCAGCCCTCACTTTGGACTCGCGAACACTGAAGCTTTCTTT,CASSPHFGLANTEAFF
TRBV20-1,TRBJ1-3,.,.,TGCAGTGCTACACCTGGAAACACCATATATTTT,CSATPGNTIYF
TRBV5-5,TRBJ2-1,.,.,TGTGCCAGCAGCTTGAGTCTCAATGAGCAGTTCTTC,CASSLSLNEQFF
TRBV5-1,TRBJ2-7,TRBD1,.,TGCGCCAGCAGGGGACAGTGGTCCAACGAGCAGTACTTC,CASRGQWSNEQYF
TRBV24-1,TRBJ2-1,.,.,TGTGCCACCAGTGGATATCCAGGGGCCAATGAGCAGTTCTTC,CATSGYPGANEQFF
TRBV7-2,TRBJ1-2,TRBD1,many,TGTGCCAGCAGCTTAGTATTAGGAGGGGGCGATGGCTACACCTTC,CASSLVLGGGDGYTF
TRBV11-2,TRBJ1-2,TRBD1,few,TGTGCCAGCAGCCCCGCGGGGACAGGGGGCGTCAACTATGGCTACACCTTC,CASSPAGTGGVNYGYTF
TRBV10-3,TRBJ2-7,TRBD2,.,TGTGCCATCAGACGATCTAGCGGGGGGGCCTACGAGCAGTACTTC,CAIRRSSGGAYEQYF
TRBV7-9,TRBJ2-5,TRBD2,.,TGTGCCAGCAGCTCCATCGGGGGGAAAGAGACCCAGTACTTC,CASSSIGGKETQYF
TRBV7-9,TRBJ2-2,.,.,TGTGCCAGCAGCTCGCAGTTGGTCCACACCGGGGAGCTGTTTTTT,CASSSQLVHTGELFF
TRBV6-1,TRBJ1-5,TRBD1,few,TGTGCCAGCAGTGAGGGGACAGAAAATCAGCCCCAGCATTTT,CASSEGTENQPQHF
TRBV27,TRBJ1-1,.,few,TGTGCCAGCAGTTGGGGCGGGATGAACACTGAAGCTTTCTTT,CASSWGGMNTEAFF
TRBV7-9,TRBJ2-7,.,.,TGTGCCAGCAGCTACGGCCCAATTGGCGAGCAGTACTTC,CASSYGPIGEQYF
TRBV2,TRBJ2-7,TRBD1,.,TGTGCCAGCGGTGCCGGGACAGACTCCTACGAGCAGTACTTC,CASGAGTDSYEQYF
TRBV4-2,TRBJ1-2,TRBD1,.,TGTGCCAGCAGCCAAAGGGACAGTCACTATGGCTACACCTTC,CASSQRDSHYGYTF
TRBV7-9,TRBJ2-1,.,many,TGTGCCAGCAGCGGAGACAGTAATCCTGAGCAGTTCTTC,CASSGDSNPEQFF
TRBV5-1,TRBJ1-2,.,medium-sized,TGCGCCAGCAGCTTGGGGGGACCGGTCAACTATGGCTACACCTTC,CASSLGGPVNYGYTF
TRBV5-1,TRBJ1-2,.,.,TGCGCCAGCAGCTTGGCGCTTCACTATGGCTACACCTTC,CASSLALHYGYTF
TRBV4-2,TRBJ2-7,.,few,TGTGCCAGCAGCCAGGGTCTAGCATCCTACGAGCAGTACTTC,CASSQGLASYEQYF
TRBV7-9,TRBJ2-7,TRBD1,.,TGTGCCAGCAGCCGTAGACAGGGTTGCTACGAGCAGTACTTC,CASSRRQGCYEQYF
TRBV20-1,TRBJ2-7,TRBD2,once,TGCAGTGCTAGGTCCCTAGCGGGAGACTCCTACGAGCAGTACTTC,CSARSLAGDSYEQYF
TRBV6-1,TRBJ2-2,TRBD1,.,TGTGCCAGCAGTGAAGGGACAGGGGACACCGGGGAGCTGTTTTTT,CASSEGTGDTGELFF